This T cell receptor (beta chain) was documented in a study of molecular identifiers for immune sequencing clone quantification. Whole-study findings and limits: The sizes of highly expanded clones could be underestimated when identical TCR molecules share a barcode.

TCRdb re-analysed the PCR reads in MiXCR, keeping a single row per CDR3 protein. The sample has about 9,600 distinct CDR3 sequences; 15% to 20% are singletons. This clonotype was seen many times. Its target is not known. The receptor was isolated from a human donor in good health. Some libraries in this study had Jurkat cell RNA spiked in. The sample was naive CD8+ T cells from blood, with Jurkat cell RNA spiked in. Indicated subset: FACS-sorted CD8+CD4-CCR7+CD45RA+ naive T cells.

The CDR3 spells CASSGDWGSSYEQYF. The CDR3 DNA follows: TGTGCCAGCAGTGGGGACTGGGGGAGCTCCTATGAACAGTACTTC. V is TRBV12-3 or TRBV12-4 and J is TRBJ2-7, with TRBD2 as a possible D gene (6 bases). Trimming took off 5 bases at V and 10 bases at J, with 24 bases between the two ends. The CDR3 covers 15 residues.